The next 11 T cell receptor beta chains were all read from a single sample in a study of T cells in Graves' hyperthyroidism and ophthalmopathy. Template material for amplifying TCR beta CDR3 regions consisted of RNA transcripts. Researchers ran a first-round RT-PCR on the TCR CDR3 using the HTBI primer set. One entry per CDR3 protein results from TCRdb running MiXCR on the multiplex PCR reads. The table has 300,000 to 500,000 distinct CDR3 sequences, 15% seen once; the top ten hold around a third. Source material: blood. The receptors were gathered from a woman younger than 45 with Graves' hyperthyroidism.

This clonotype was observed at least ten times. V is TRBV11-2 and J is TRBJ2-7, with D possibly matching TRBD2 (5 bases). V lost 4 bases, J lost 0 bases, and 13 bases lay in between. In germline, CDR1 is SGHAT, CDR2 FQNNGV. CDR3 length: 15 residues. The CDR3 DNA reads TGTGCCAGCAGCTCAACGCTGGGGAGCTCCTACGAGCAGTACTTC. It translates to CASSSTLGSSYEQYF.

This clonotype appeared a few times. This rearrangement joins TRBV28 to TRBJ2-2, with TRBD1 matching 7 bases. Per the germline V gene, CDR1 is MDHEN and CDR2 is SYDVKM. CDR3 length equals 15 residues. Unmatched junction bases numbered 7, after V lost 6 bases and J lost 3 bases. The chain's CDR3 is CASRSDREYTGELFF. In nucleotides, the CDR3 is TGTGCCAGCAGGTCAGACAGGGAATACACCGGGGAGCTGTTTTTT.

With respect to this clonotype: A much larger clonotype is one base distant, so this may be a read error. The V gene is TRBV7-9, the J gene TRBJ2-1, with unresolved D. CDR3 length: 13 residues. The germline V gene encodes CDR1 SEHNR and CDR2 FQNEAQ (reference sequence). Trimming removed 0 bases at V and 8 bases at J, with 8 bases between. CDR3: CASSLAIGHEQFF. In nucleotides, the CDR3 is TGTGCCAGCAGCTTAGCGATCGGACATGAGCAGTTCTTC.

In this sample, this clonotype turned up a few times. V usage is TRBV27 and J usage is TRBJ1-5; 10 nucleotides line up with TRBD1. The ends lost 5 bases at V and 5 bases at J; junction bases unmatched: 3. This CDR3 is built from 14 residues. CDR1 is MNHEY and CDR2 is SMNVEV in the germline V gene (reference sequence). CDR3 residues: CASSRQGAYQPQHF. Written as DNA, the CDR3 is TGTGCCAGCAGTAGACAGGGGGCCTATCAGCCCCAGCATTTT.

Regarding this clonotype: One end of the junction varies from germline; a read error may be responsible. V gene TRBV19 combines with J gene TRBJ1-2, with D perhaps TRBD1 (5 bases). The CDR3 extends over 14 amino acids. The germline gives CDR1 LNHDA, CDR2 SQIVND (reference sequence). This chain's CDR3 is CASSGTVLGYGYPF. The CDR3 DNA reads as TGTGCCAGCTCCGGGACCGTGCTCGGCTATGGCTACCCCTTC.

The V call is TRBV6-1, the J call TRBJ1-2, with a tentative D call TRBD1 (6 bases). The CDR3 contains 12 residues. V was shortened by 6 bases and J by 4 bases, with 9 bases between the two germline ends. Germline V gene sequence: CDR1 MNHNS, CDR2 SASEGT. The DNA for the CDR3 is TGTGCCAGCAGCGGACAGCGCTATGGCTACACCTTC. This codes for CASSGQRYGYTF.

V usage is TRBV19 and J usage is TRBJ1-6, with unresolved D. Looked up from germline, CDR1 is LNHDA and CDR2 is SQIVND (reference sequence). This CDR3 has 13 residues. With 10 bases removed from V and 3 bases from J, the gap between germline ends came to 10 bases. In DNA, the CDR3 is TGTGCCACCTCGTCAGGCTATAATTCACCCCTCCACTTT. As protein: CATSSGYNSPLHF.

The chain carries TRBV12-3 or TRBV12-4 and TRBJ1-5; D unclear. The CDR3 is made up of 13 amino acids. V lost 6 bases to trimming and J lost 4 bases, with 10 bases between them. CDR3 bases: TGTGCCAGCAGCCCCACACCGAATCAGCCCCAGCATTTT. Translation: CASSPTPNQPQHF.

This clonotype came up a few times. The V gene is TRBV9, the J gene TRBJ1-5; TRBD1 might be the D (6 bases). Trimming left V 4 bases short and J 1 base short, with 24 bases between. The CDR3 consists of 19 residues. CDR1 is SGDLS and CDR2 is YYNGEE in the germline V gene. The CDR3 is CASSPNYPQEGHSNQPQHF. CDR3 DNA sequence: TGTGCCAGCAGCCCAAATTACCCACAAGAGGGACACAGCAATCAGCCCCAGCATTTT.

This clonotype showed up many times. This chain links TRBV2 with TRBJ2-3; D remains unclear. Trimming took 2 bases from V and 1 from J, leaving 7 bases between them. This CDR3 contains 14 residues. The V gene's germline CDR1 is SNHLY and CDR2 FYNNEI. The CDR3 is CASSELARTDTQYF. In DNA, the CDR3 is TGTGCCAGCAGTGAATTAGCTCGCACAGATACGCAGTATTTT. The full variable domain, completed using reference TRBV2 and TRBJ2-3, is EPEVTQTPSHQVTQMGQEVILRCVPISNHLYFYWYRQILGQKVEFLVSFYNNEISEKSEIFDDQFSVERPDGSNFTLKIRSTKLEDSAMYFCASSELARTDTQYFGPGTRLTVL.

This clonotype was seen ten or more times. The chain employs TRBV7-9 and TRBJ2-5, with 10 bases fitting TRBD1. V was pared by 2 bases and J by 5 bases, with 5 bases of the junction left unmatched. There are 15 residues in the CDR3. From germline, CDR1 is SEHNR and CDR2 FQNEAQ (reference sequence). CDR3 sequence: CASSLLDRGHETQYF. DNA of the CDR3: TGTGCCAGCAGCTTACTAGACAGGGGGCATGAGACCCAGTACTTC.